The T cell receptor (beta chain) described here comes from a study of blood T cell repertoires in COVID-19. Study context: Samples came from the United States, Italy and Spain, spanning acute and convalescent COVID-19. In each case, the material was cDNA or gDNA derived from T cells, B-cell-depleted T cells, or PBMCs.

The assay was immunoSEQ multiplex PCR, and TCRdb's table has in-frame clones only and misses some. The sample lists approximately 100,000 clones; over 70% were seen once. The V gene's germline CDR1 is LGHNT and CDR2 FRNRAP. CDR3 length: 13 residues. V was clipped by 3 bases and J by 3 bases, with 8 bases between them. This chain connects TRBV12-5 to TRBJ2-5; D perhaps matches TRBD1 (5 bases). Material: peripheral blood. The receptor was derived from a human donor in a cohort sampled during active or convalescent COVID-19. The CDR3 region is CASGFWGEETQYF. CDR3 DNA: TGTGCTAGTGGTTTCTGGGGCGAAGAGACCCAGTACTTC.